Following are 17 T cell receptor beta chains from one sample sequenced in a study of shared clonotypes between healthy human individuals. Method: immunoSEQ multiplex PCR; TCRdb's copy keeps in-frame clones and lacks some. The sample consists of 2,500,000 or so clones, 85% to 95% of them appearing once. The sequencing input was naive CD4+ T cells from PBMCs. Specified subset: CD45RA+ positively selected. The receptors originated from a young man in good health. Some clones in this sample may be carry-over from other donors' samples.

The chain links TRBV6-1 to TRBJ1-4; D perhaps matches TRBD1 (5 bases). The CDR3 contains 14 residues. Deletions cut 4 bases from V and 7 bases from J, with 13 bases between. Germline CDR1 reads MNHNS; CDR2 reads SASEGT. The CDR3 DNA sequence: TGTGCCAGCAGTGCGGGGGATGTAGGTGAAAAACTGTTTTTT. Its translation: CASSAGDVGEKLFF.

This chain links TRBV29-1 with TRBJ2-5; unclear D gene. V lost 2 bases, J lost 0 bases, and 7 bases lay in between. Germline V gene sequence: CDR1 SQVTM, CDR2 ANQGSEA. This CDR3 is built from 13 residues. This CDR3 reads CSVELRYQETQYF. CDR3 nucleotides: TGCAGCGTTGAACTCAGGTACCAAGAGACCCAGTACTTC.

The chain recombines TRBV7-2 with TRBJ1-2, with D perhaps matching TRBD1 (6 bases). V was shortened by 5 bases and J by 4 bases, with 17 bases between the two germline ends. Germline CDR1 reads SGHTA; CDR2 reads FQGNSA. The CDR3 is 15 residues long. CDR3 sequence: CASSAGGGPGYGYTF. CDR3 bases: TGTGCCAGCAGCGCGGGGGGCGGGCCTGGCTATGGCTACACCTTC.

This rearrangement joins TRBV27 to TRBJ2-1, with 11 bases fitting TRBD2. The CDR3 sequence is 18 residues long. After removal of 3 bases from V and 4 bases from J, the junction contained 11 bases not matched to a gene. Germline CDR1 and CDR2: MNHEY and SMNVEV (reference sequence). CDR3 amino acids: CASSFLGLAAAGYNEQFF. The CDR3 DNA reads as TGTGCCAGCAGTTTTTTGGGACTAGCGGCCGCCGGGTACAATGAGCAGTTCTTC.

Here the CDR3 reads CASSYSSTTDTQYF. In DNA, the CDR3 is TGTGCCAGCAGCTATAGCAGCACCACAGATACGCAGTATTTT. J is TRBJ2-3 and V is TRBV11-3; D gene uncertain. Germline V gives CDR1 SGHNT, CDR2 YENEEA. V was cut by 4 bases and J by 2 bases, with 10 bases left in between. The CDR3 is made up of 14 amino acids. Full variable domain (missing parts from reference TRBV11-3 and TRBJ2-3): EAGVVQSPRYKIIEKKQPVAFWCNPISGHNTLYWYLQNLGQGPELLIRYENEEAVDDSQLPKDRFSAERLKGVDSTLKIQPAELGDSAVYLCASSYSSTTDTQYFGPGTRLTVL.

V and J are TRBV9 and TRBJ2-1, with 10 bases aligning to TRBD2. The CDR3 contains 16 residues. The V gene's germline CDR1 is SGDLS and CDR2 YYNGEE. J was trimmed by 8 bases and V by 4 bases; bases with no gene match: 12. Here the CDR3 DNA reads TGTGCCAGCAGCCCGAGGGGGACTAGCGCTAGGGATGAGCAGTTCTTC. This encodes CASSPRGTSARDEQFF.

The chain joins TRBV2 to TRBJ2-7; D uncertain. The CDR3 has 15 residues. Germline CDR1 reads SNHLY; CDR2 reads FYNNEI. The V end lost 8 bases, the J end lost 3 bases, and 20 bases lay between the germline ends. CDR3 protein: CASSVQVGSGYEQYF. The CDR3 DNA reads TGTGCCAGCTCTGTTCAAGTAGGGTCGGGCTACGAGCAGTACTTC.

The chain carries TRBV9 and TRBJ2-3; D assignment may be TRBD1 or TRBD2 (5 bases each). There are 15 residues in the CDR3. Trimming removed 4 bases from V and 7 bases from J, with 19 bases in between. Germline V lookup: CDR1 SGDLS, CDR2 YYNGEE. The CDR3 DNA reads as TGTGCCAGCAGCCCCCACCGGGGCCCCACGTATACGCAGTATTTT. This sequence encodes CASSPHRGPTYTQYF.

This clone was observed a handful of times. The chain has TRBV5-1 and TRBJ2-3, with a possible D match to TRBD1 (5 bases). The V and J ends lost 0 bases and 3 bases respectively, with 14 bases between them. The CDR3 covers 16 residues. Germline V gene sequence: CDR1 SGHRS, CDR2 YFSETQ. The DNA for the CDR3 is TGCGCCAGCAGCTTGGGTCATCAGGGCAGAACAGATACGCAGTATTTT. This codes for CASSLGHQGRTDTQYF. Full variable domain (rest looked up from reference TRBV5-1 and TRBJ2-3): KAGVTQTPRYLIKTRGQQVTLSCSPISGHRSVSWYQQTPGQGLQFLFEYFSETQRNKGNFPGRFSGRQFSNSRSEMNVSTLELGDSALYLCASSLGHQGRTDTQYFGPGTRLTVL.

The sample holds a few counts of this clone. The chain joins TRBV7-9 to TRBJ1-4; tentative D call: TRBD1 (6 bases). Trimming cost V 1 base and J 3 bases, with 9 bases left between them. Germline V gene data show CDR1 as SEHNR and CDR2 as FQNEAQ (reference sequence). The CDR3 runs 15 residues. The CDR3 region has the DNA TGTGCCAGCAGCTTAGGGGCAGGGGCTAATGAAAAACTGTTTTTT. It specifies CASSLGAGANEKLFF.

This chain uses TRBV2 with TRBJ2-2; D may be TRBD1 or TRBD2 (5 bases each). Per germline, CDR1 SNHLY and CDR2 FYNNEI. The CDR3 extends over 14 amino acids. Trimming took 7 bases from V and 5 from J, leaving 14 bases between them. CDR3 loop: CASKGWGRTGELFF. The CDR3 region has the DNA TGTGCCAGCAAAGGATGGGGGAGAACCGGGGAGCTGTTTTTT.

The chain is built from TRBV27 and TRBJ2-3; D is uncertain. The V gene lost 6 bases and the J gene lost 2 bases, with 9 bases spanning the gap. In germline, CDR1 is MNHEY, CDR2 SMNVEV (reference sequence). The CDR3 totals 13 residues. The CDR3 loop is CASRSSNTDTQYF. Written as DNA, the CDR3 is TGTGCCAGCAGGAGCTCGAACACAGATACGCAGTATTTT.

This clone showed up just a few times. The chain has TRBV28 and TRBJ1-5; D possibly corresponds to TRBD1 (6 bases). Per germline, CDR1 MDHEN and CDR2 SYDVKM. V gave up 6 bases and J gave up 6 bases, with 12 bases separating them. This CDR3 is 13 amino acids long. Here the CDR3 DNA reads TGTGCCAGCAGGGACGCAGGGGTTCAGCCCCAGCATTTT. Its protein product is CASRDAGVQPQHF.

The chain is built from TRBV4-1 and TRBJ2-7; 9 nucleotides line up with TRBD2. Germline values: CDR1 MGHRA, CDR2 YSYEKL. The CDR3 has 18 residues. V shed 0 bases, J shed 1 base, and the junction held 10 bases outside the gene matches. The CDR3 DNA reads TGCGCCAGCAGCCAAGATCCTGGGGGAAGCGGGAGGTCCTACGAGCAGTACTTC. This sequence encodes CASSQDPGGSGRSYEQYF.

The chain recombines TRBV5-1 with TRBJ2-1; D gene uncertain. This CDR3 has 15 residues. Germline V gene sequence: CDR1 SGHRS, CDR2 YFSETQ. V shed 4 bases and J shed 0 bases, with 11 bases lying between them. The CDR3 sequence: CASSPDHSSYNEQFF. CDR3 bases: TGCGCCAGCAGCCCCGACCACTCCTCCTACAATGAGCAGTTCTTC. Combining the CDR3 with reference TRBV5-1 and TRBJ2-1 gives the whole variable domain KAGVTQTPRYLIKTRGQQVTLSCSPISGHRSVSWYQQTPGQGLQFLFEYFSETQRNKGNFPGRFSGRQFSNSRSEMNVSTLELGDSALYLCASSPDHSSYNEQFFGPGTRLTVL.

The count of this clone is one. The V and J genes are TRBV18 and TRBJ2-7; 7 nucleotides match TRBD1. The CDR3 is 16 residues long. Germline CDR1 and CDR2: KGHSH and LQKENI. V shed 0 bases and J 3 bases; nucleotides not matched to a gene: 8. CDR3 in amino acids: CASSPPGKGALYEQYF. CDR3 nucleotides: TGTGCCAGCTCACCACCAGGCAAGGGGGCCCTCTACGAGCAGTACTTC.

The V call is TRBV5-6, the J call TRBJ1-1; a weak D match, TRBD1 (6 bases). There are 14 residues in the CDR3. Germline V CDR1 and CDR2: SGHDT, YYEEEE. Trimming took 4 bases from V and 4 from J, leaving 14 bases between them. The CDR3 nucleotides are TGTGCCAGCAGCCTGATTGGCAGGGGCACTGAAGCTTTCTTT. It specifies CASSLIGRGTEAFF. Looking up the rest from reference TRBV5-6 and TRBJ1-1 gives the full variable domain: DAGVTQSPTHLIKTRGQQVTLRCSPKSGHDTVSWYQQALGQGPQFIFQYYEEEERQRGNFPDRFSGHQFPNYSSELNVNALLLGDSALYLCASSLIGRGTEAFFGQGTRLTVV.